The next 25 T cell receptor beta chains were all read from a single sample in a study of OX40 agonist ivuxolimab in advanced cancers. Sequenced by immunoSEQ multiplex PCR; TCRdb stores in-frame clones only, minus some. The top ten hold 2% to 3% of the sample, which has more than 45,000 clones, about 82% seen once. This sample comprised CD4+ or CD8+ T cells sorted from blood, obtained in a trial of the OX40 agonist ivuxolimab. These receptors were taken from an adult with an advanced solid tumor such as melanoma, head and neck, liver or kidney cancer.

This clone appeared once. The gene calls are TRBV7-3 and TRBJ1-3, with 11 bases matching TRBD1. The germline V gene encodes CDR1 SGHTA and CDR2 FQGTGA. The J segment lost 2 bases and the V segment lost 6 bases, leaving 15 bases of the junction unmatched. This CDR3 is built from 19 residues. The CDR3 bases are TGTGCCAGCAGTACCCCGGGACAGGGGGGCGCCGGCCCTGGAAACACCATATATTTT. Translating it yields CASSTPGQGGAGPGNTIYF.

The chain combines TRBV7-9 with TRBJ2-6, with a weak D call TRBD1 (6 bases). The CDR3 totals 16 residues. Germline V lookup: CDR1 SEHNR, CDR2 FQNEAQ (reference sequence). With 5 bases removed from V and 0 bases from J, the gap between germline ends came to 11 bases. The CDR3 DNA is TGTGCCAGCAGCCCCGGGACAAGCTCTGGGGCCAACGTCCTGACTTTC. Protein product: CASSPGTSSGANVLTF.

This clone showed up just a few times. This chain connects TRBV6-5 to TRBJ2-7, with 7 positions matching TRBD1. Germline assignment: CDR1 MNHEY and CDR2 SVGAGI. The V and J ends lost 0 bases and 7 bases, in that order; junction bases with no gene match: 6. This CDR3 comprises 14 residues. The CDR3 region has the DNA TGTGCCAGCAGTTACTCCGACAGGGCTCAAGAGCAGTACTTC. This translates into CASSYSDRAQEQYF.

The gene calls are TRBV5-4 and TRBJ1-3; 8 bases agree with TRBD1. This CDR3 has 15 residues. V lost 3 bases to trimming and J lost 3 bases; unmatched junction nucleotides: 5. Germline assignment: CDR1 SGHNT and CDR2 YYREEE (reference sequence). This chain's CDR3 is CASSSRTGLGNTIYF. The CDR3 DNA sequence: TGTGCCAGCAGCTCCAGGACAGGGCTTGGAAACACCATATATTTT.

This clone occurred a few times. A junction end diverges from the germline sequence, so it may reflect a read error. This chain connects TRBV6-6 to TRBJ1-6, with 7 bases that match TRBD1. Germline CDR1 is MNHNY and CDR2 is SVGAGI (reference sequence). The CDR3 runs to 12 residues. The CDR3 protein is CATMGGLGQLVF. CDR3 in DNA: TGTGCCACCATGGGGGGATTGGGACAGTTGGTCTTT.

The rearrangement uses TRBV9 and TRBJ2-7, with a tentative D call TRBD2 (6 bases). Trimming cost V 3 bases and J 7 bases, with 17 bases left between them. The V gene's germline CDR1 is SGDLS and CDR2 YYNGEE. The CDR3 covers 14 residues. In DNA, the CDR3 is TGTGCCAGCAGCGCGACGGGACTCCGGGGTGAGCAGTACTTC. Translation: CASSATGLRGEQYF.

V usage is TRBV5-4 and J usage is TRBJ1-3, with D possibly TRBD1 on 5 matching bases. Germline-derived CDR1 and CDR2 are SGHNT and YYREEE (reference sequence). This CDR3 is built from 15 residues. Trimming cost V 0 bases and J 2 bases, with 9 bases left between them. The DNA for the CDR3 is TGTGCCAGCAGCTTGGCGGGGGGGACTGGAAACACCATATATTTT. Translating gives CASSLAGGTGNTIYF.

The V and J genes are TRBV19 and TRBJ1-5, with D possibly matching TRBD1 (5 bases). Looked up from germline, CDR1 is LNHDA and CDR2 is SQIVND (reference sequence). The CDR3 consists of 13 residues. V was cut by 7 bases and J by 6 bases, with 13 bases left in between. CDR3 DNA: TGTGCCAGTATGGGGGGAAGGGGTCAGCCCCAGCATTTT. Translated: CASMGGRGQPQHF.

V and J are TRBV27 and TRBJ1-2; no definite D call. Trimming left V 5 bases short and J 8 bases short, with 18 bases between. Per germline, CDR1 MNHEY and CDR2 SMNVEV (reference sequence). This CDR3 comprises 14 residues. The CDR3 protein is CASSPQSGFGGYTF. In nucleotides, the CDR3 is TGTGCCAGCAGTCCCCAGTCCGGGTTCGGAGGCTACACCTTC.

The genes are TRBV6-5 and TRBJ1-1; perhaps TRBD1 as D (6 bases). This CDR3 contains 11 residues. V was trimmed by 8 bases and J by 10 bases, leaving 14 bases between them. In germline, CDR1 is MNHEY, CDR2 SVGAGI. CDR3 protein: CASSNREGAFF. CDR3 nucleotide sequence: TGTGCCAGCTCTAACAGGGAAGGAGCTTTCTTT.

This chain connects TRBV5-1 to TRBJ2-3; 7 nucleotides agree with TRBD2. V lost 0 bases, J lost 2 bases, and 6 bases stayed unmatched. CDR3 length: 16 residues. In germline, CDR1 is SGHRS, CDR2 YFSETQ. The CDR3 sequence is CASSLAIAGDTDTQYF. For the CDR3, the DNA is TGCGCCAGCAGCTTGGCAATTGCGGGGGACACAGATACGCAGTATTTT.

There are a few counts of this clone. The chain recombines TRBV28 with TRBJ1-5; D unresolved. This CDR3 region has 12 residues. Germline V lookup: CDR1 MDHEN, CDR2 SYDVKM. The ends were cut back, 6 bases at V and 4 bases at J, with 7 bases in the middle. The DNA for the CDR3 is TGTGCCAGCAGGCTTCCAAATCAGCCCCAGCATTTT. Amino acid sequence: CASRLPNQPQHF.

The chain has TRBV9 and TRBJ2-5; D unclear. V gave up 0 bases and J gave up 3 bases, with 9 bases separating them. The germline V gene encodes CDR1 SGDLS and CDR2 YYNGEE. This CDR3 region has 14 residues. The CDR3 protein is CASSVGYSEETQYF. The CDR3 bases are TGTGCCAGCAGCGTAGGATACAGCGAAGAGACCCAGTACTTC. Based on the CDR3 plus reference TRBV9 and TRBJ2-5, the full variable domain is DSGVTQTPKHLITATGQRVTLRCSPRSGDLSVYWYQQSLDQGLQFLIQYYNGEERAKGNILERFSAQQFPDLHSELNLSSLELGDSALYFCASSVGYSEETQYFGPGTRLLVL.

Here the CDR3 reads CASSNGQGSLTQYF. The CDR3 coding sequence is TGCGCCAGCAGCAACGGACAGGGGAGCTTGACCCAGTACTTC. The chain is built from TRBV5-1 and TRBJ2-5; 9 bases match TRBD1. J gave up 7 bases and V 4 bases, and 8 bases lay outside the gene matches. This CDR3 contains 14 residues. CDR1 and CDR2 (germline): SGHRS, YFSETQ. Based on the CDR3 plus reference TRBV5-1 and TRBJ2-5, the full variable domain is KAGVTQTPRYLIKTRGQQVTLSCSPISGHRSVSWYQQTPGQGLQFLFEYFSETQRNKGNFPGRFSGRQFSNSRSEMNVSTLELGDSALYLCASSNGQGSLTQYFGPGTRLLVL.

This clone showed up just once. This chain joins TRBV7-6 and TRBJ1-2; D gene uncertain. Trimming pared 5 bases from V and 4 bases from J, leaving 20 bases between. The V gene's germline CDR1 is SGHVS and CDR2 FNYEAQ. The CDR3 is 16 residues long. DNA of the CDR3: TGTGCCAGCAGCCCCGGTTCGCCACCCGGAGTCTATGGCTACACCTTC. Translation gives CASSPGSPPGVYGYTF.

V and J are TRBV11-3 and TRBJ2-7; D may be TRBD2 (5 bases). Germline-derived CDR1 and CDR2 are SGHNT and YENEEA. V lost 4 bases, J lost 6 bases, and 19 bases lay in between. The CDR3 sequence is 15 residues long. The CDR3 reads CASSSSGLALFEQYF. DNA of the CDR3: TGTGCCAGCAGCTCCTCTGGGCTAGCCCTTTTCGAGCAGTACTTC.

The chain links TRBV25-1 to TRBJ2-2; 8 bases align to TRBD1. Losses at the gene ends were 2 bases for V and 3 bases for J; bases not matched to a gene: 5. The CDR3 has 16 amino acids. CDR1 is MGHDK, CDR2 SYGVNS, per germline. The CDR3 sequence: CASSEPGGEDTGELFF. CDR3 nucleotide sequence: TGTGCCAGCAGTGAACCAGGGGGCGAGGACACCGGGGAGCTGTTTTTT.

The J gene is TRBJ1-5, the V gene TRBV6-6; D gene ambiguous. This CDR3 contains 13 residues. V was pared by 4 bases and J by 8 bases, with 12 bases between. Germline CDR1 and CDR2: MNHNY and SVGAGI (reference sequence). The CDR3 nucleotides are TGTGCCAGCAGTTCCATATATGGGGAGCCCCAGCATTTT. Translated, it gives CASSSIYGEPQHF.

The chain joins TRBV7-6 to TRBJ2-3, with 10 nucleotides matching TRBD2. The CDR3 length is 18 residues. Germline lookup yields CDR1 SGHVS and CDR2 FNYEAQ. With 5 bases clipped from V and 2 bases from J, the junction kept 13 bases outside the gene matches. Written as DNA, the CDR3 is TGTGCCAGCAGCCGATTTCAAGCGGGGGGGCCGAACACAGATACGCAGTATTTT. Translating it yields CASSRFQAGGPNTDTQYF.

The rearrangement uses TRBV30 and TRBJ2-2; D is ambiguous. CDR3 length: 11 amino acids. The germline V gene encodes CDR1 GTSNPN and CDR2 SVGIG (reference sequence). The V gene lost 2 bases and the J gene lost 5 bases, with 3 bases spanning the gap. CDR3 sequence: CAWSSTGELFF. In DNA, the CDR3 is TGTGCCTGGAGTTCGACCGGGGAGCTGTTTTTT.

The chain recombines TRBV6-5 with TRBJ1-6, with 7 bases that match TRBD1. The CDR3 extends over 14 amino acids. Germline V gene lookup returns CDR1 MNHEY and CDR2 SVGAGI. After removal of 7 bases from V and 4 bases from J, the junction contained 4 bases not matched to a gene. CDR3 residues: CASTPTGYNSPLHF. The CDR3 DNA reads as TGTGCCAGCACTCCGACAGGGTATAATTCACCCCTCCACTTT.

CDR3 nucleotides: TGTGCCAGCAGTTTAAAATGGCGGCGGGTGCTCTCTGGGGCCAACGTCCTGACTTTC. Translation: CASSLKWRRVLSGANVLTF. The chain employs TRBV27 and TRBJ2-6; possible D gene TRBD2, 5 bases. CDR1 and CDR2 from the germline V gene are MNHEY and SMNVEV (reference sequence). The germline V and J ends were trimmed by 2 bases and 0 bases, with 17 bases remaining between them. The CDR3 is 19 residues long.

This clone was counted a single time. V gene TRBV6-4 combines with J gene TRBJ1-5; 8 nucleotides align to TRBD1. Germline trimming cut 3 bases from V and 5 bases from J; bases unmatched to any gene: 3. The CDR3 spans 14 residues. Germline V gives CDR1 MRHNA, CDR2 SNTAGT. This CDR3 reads CASSERQGYQPQHF. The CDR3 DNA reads TGTGCCAGCAGTGAAAGACAGGGGTATCAGCCCCAGCATTTT.

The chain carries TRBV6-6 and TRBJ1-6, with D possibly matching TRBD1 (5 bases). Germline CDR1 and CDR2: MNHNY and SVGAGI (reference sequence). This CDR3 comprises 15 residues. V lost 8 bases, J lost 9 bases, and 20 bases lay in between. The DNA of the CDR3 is TGTGCCAGCGGTAGGGAACCCGGGGGGGGTTCACCCCTCCACTTT. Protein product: CASGREPGGGSPLHF.

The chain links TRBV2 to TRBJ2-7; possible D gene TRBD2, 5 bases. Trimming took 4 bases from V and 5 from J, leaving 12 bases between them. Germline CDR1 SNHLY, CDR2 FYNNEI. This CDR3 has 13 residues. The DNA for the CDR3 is TGTGCCAGCAGTGGGGGTTGGGGAGACGAGCAGTACTTC. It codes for CASSGGWGDEQYF.